The 21 T cell receptor beta chains below come from one sample, sequenced in a study of naive and memory T cell subsets. The beta constant-region primer was an equimolar mix of two oligonucleotides covering TRBC1 and TRBC2. Ligated cDNA was amplified by four rounds of PCR with nested alpha and beta constant-region primers and SP2. MiXCR, run by TCRdb on the UMI-ligation and nested PCR reads, gives a single entry per CDR3 protein. The data hold tens of thousands of distinct CDR3 sequences, with approximately 17% observed a single time. Sequenced material: effector memory CD4+ T cells from blood. Subset here: effector memory, CD45RA- CD27-. These receptors originate from a human donor in good health.

The V call is TRBV18, the J call TRBJ2-7, with D perhaps TRBD1 (5 bases). This CDR3 spans 14 amino acids. Germline loops: CDR1 KGHSH, CDR2 LQKENI. Deletions cut 6 bases from V and 3 bases from J, with 15 bases between. CDR3 in DNA: TGTGCCAGCTCGCCCCAATGGGGCTACTACGAGCAGTACTTC. As protein: CASSPQWGYYEQYF.

This chain connects TRBV6-1 to TRBJ1-5, with TRBD1 matching 8 bases. The CDR3 loop spans 13 amino acids. The V segment lost 8 bases and the J segment 6 bases; nucleotides outside the gene matches: 6. CDR1 MNHNS and CDR2 SASEGT come from the germline V gene. The CDR3 loop reads CASVRGPGQPQHF. CDR3 DNA: TGTGCCAGCGTCAGGGGGCCCGGTCAGCCCCAGCATTTT.

The chain uses TRBV20-1 and TRBJ2-2; D is possibly TRBD2 (6 bases). This CDR3 has 14 residues. The germline gives CDR1 DFQATT, CDR2 SNEGSKA (reference sequence). V shed 3 bases and J shed 4 bases, with 12 bases lying between them. CDR3 nucleotides: TGCAGTGCTAGGCGGGGCGGCTTCACCGGGGAGCTGTTTTTT. It is translated as CSARRGGFTGELFF.

This clonotype was counted between two and nine times. The chain carries TRBV29-1 and TRBJ2-7, with D unclear. The V end was cut by 6 bases, the J end by 0 bases, with 15 bases between. The CDR3 has 14 amino acids. Germline V gene sequence: CDR1 SQVTM, CDR2 ANQGSEA. DNA for the CDR3: TGCAGCGTCGCTGGTAAGAGTAGCTCCTACGAGCAGTACTTC. Protein product: CSVAGKSSSYEQYF.

This clonotype was seen at least ten times. The genes are TRBV6-1 and TRBJ1-5, with 7 bases lining up with TRBD1. The CDR3 totals 13 residues. The germline gives CDR1 MNHNS, CDR2 SASEGT. V was pared by 6 bases and J by 3 bases, with 2 bases of the junction left unmatched. DNA for the CDR3: TGTGCCAGCAGGGGACAGATCAATCAGCCCCAGCATTTT. Translated: CASRGQINQPQHF.

This clonotype was picked up many times. The chain employs TRBV28 and TRBJ1-3; D not resolved. The germline V and J ends were trimmed by 5 bases and 7 bases, with 9 bases remaining between them. CDR1 is MDHEN and CDR2 is SYDVKM in the germline V gene. The CDR3 contains 12 residues. The CDR3 sequence is CASSRNVNTIYF. CDR3 DNA sequence: TGTGCCAGCAGTCGAAACGTTAACACCATATATTTT.

Here the CDR3 DNA reads TGTGCCAGCAGTCGACAGGGTTCACCCCTCCACTTT. Protein: CASSRQGSPLHF. J is TRBJ1-6 and V is TRBV27; 7 bases agree with TRBD1. CDR3 length: 12 amino acids. Germline CDR1 reads MNHEY; CDR2 reads SMNVEV (reference sequence). V was pared by 5 bases and J by 9 bases, with 1 base of the junction left unmatched.

The chain is built from TRBV7-2 and TRBJ2-7; the D call may be TRBD1 or TRBD2 (5 bases each). CDR1 SGHTA and CDR2 FQGNSA come from the germline V gene. V lost 2 bases to trimming and J lost 1 base, with 9 bases between them. The CDR3 has 14 residues. The CDR3 protein is CASSLWDGSYEQYF. For the CDR3, the DNA is TGTGCCAGCAGCTTATGGGACGGATCCTACGAGCAGTACTTC.

V gene TRBV3-1 combines with J gene TRBJ2-4; D is ambiguous. The V and J ends lost 3 bases and 1 base respectively, with 4 bases between them. This CDR3 region has 13 residues. CDR1 LGHDT and CDR2 YNNKEL come from the germline V gene (reference sequence). CDR3 protein: CASSQGAKNIQYF. In DNA, the CDR3 is TGTGCCAGCAGCCAGGGGGCCAAAAACATTCAGTACTTC. Full variable domain (rest looked up from reference TRBV3-1 and TRBJ2-4): DTAVSQTPKYLVTQMGNDKSIKCEQNLGHDTMYWYKQDSKKFLKIMFSYNNKELIINETVPNRFSPKSPDKAHLNLHINSLELGDSAVYFCASSQGAKNIQYFGAGTRLSVL.

This clonotype appeared a few times. The chain is built from TRBV12-3 or TRBV12-4 and TRBJ2-7, with D uncertain. Trimming removed 4 bases at V and 6 bases at J, with 13 bases between. The CDR3 is made up of 13 amino acids. The DNA for the CDR3 is TGTGCCAGCAGTTCCAATTTTTTGGGCGAGCAGTACTTC. Protein: CASSSNFLGEQYF.

This clonotype was seen repeatedly, ten times or more. The V and J genes are TRBV27 and TRBJ1-6; 8 nucleotides agree with TRBD1. The germline V gene has CDR1 MNHEY and CDR2 SMNVEV (reference sequence). The CDR3 length is 16 residues. The trim removed 4 bases at V and 8 bases at J, leaving 10 bases unmatched. CDR3 sequence reads: CASSSSTGESHSPLHF. The CDR3 DNA sequence: TGTGCCAGCAGTTCCTCGACAGGGGAGTCACATTCACCCCTCCACTTT.

The V call is TRBV24-1, the J call TRBJ2-3; D may match TRBD1 or TRBD2 (5 bases each). Germline V gene data show CDR1 as KGHDR and CDR2 as SFDVKD. Trimming took 3 bases from V and 4 from J, leaving 19 bases between them. CDR3 size: 17 residues. For the CDR3, the DNA is TGTGCCACCAGTGATCCACGGGACCTAGGGAGACCAGATACGCAGTATTTT. The encoded protein is CATSDPRDLGRPDTQYF.

This clonotype was observed at least ten times. The chain couples TRBV10-2 to TRBJ1-6, with D possibly TRBD1 on 5 matching bases. Between the trimmed V and J ends, which lost 11 bases and 5 bases, there was a span of 16 bases. The CDR3 runs 14 residues. Germline lookup yields CDR1 WSHSY and CDR2 SAAADI. The CDR3 DNA sequence: TGCGCCTCCGGAGGGGCGGAGAATAATTCACCCCTCCACTTT. Translating gives CASGGAENNSPLHF.

This clonotype was counted only a few times. The chain uses TRBV5-1 and TRBJ2-4, with TRBD1 matching 9 bases. Germline CDR1 is SGHRS and CDR2 is YFSETQ. This CDR3 spans 15 amino acids. The trim removed 0 bases at V and 9 bases at J, leaving 7 bases unmatched. CDR3 sequence reads: CASSLGTGESGIQYF. In DNA form, the CDR3 reads TGCGCCAGCAGCTTGGGGACAGGGGAATCGGGCATTCAGTACTTC.

This clonotype was picked up a small number of times. The V gene is TRBV9, the J gene TRBJ1-5; 7 positions agree with TRBD1. Trimming removed 0 bases from V and 5 bases from J; junction bases left unmatched: 5. This CDR3 region has 15 residues. The germline V gene has CDR1 SGDLS and CDR2 YYNGEE. CDR3 sequence reads: CASSVAGTADQPQHF. The CDR3 bases are TGTGCCAGCAGCGTAGCCGGGACAGCAGATCAGCCCCAGCATTTT.

This clonotype was counted only a few times. The chain recombines TRBV5-8 with TRBJ1-2, with unresolved D. The length of the CDR3 is 14 residues. CDR1 and CDR2 from the germline V gene are SGHTS and YDEGEE. V was shortened by 0 bases and J by 1 base, with 7 bases between the two germline ends. CDR3: CASSLDRNNYGYTF. CDR3 bases: TGTGCCAGCAGCTTGGACAGAAATAACTATGGCTACACCTTC.

This clonotype was counted at least ten times. V gene TRBV11-2 combines with J gene TRBJ1-5; the D is unclear. The CDR3 has 18 residues. Germline loops: CDR1 SGHAT, CDR2 FQNNGV. Trimming pared 1 base from V and 6 bases from J, leaving 22 bases between. CDR3 DNA sequence: TGTGCCAGCAGCTTAGGTTTCGCAGGAATCGCCGAGGGTCAGCCCCAGCATTTT. Translated, it gives CASSLGFAGIAEGQPQHF.

The J gene is TRBJ2-1, the V gene TRBV18, with 7 bases lining up with TRBD2. Germline CDR1 reads KGHSH; CDR2 reads LQKENI. J was trimmed by 4 bases and V by 2 bases; bases with no gene match: 8. The CDR3 is made up of 16 amino acids. This CDR3 is CASSPGLGGNYNEQFF. In DNA form, the CDR3 reads TGTGCCAGCTCACCAGGACTAGGTGGAAATTACAATGAGCAGTTCTTC.

This clonotype was seen ten or more times. The V gene is TRBV19, the J gene TRBJ1-2; TRBD1 matches at 7 bases. The germline V gene encodes CDR1 LNHDA and CDR2 SQIVND (reference sequence). The trim removed 9 bases at V and 6 bases at J, leaving 10 bases unmatched. The CDR3 totals 13 residues. The CDR3 here is CASSIRDSDGYTF. The DNA for the CDR3 is TGTGCCAGCAGCATCCGGGACAGCGATGGCTACACCTTC.

In regard to this clonotype: The germline gene is not matched at one end of the junction; a read error may be the cause. V usage is TRBV20-1 and J usage is TRBJ1-1; D remains ambiguous. The CDR3 sequence is 14 residues long. Per germline, CDR1 DFQATT and CDR2 SNEGSKA (reference sequence). CDR3 nucleotides: TGCAGTGCTAGCGTTAGTAACATGAACGCTGAAGCTTTCTTT. It encodes CSASVSNMNAEAFF.

The chain links TRBV20-1 to TRBJ1-5; D possibly corresponds to TRBD1 (6 bases). V was cut by 6 bases and J by 4 bases, with 16 bases left in between. The CDR3 has 14 amino acids. Germline CDR1 reads DFQATT; CDR2 reads SNEGSKA (reference sequence). The CDR3 is CSAGTIRPNQPQHF. The CDR3, as DNA: TGCAGTGCCGGGACAATTAGACCAAATCAGCCCCAGCATTTT.